This T cell receptor (beta chain) was observed in a study of sequential checkpoint blockade in melanoma. Study details: First-line arms were nivolumab then ipilimumab, or the reverse, randomized 1:1. After both sequences, patients received maintenance nivolumab.

Germline loops: CDR1 SGDLS, CDR2 YYNGEE. The CDR3 length is 17 residues. Trimming removed 2 bases from V and 3 bases from J; junction bases left unmatched: 11. Noted treatment: randomized to nivolumab then ipilimumab (arm A) or the reverse (arm B). No patient had prior DNA-damaging chemotherapy. PBMC sorting kept live CD3+CD8+ cells without CD19 or CD56. Measured with immunoSEQ multiplex PCR; TCRdb has only the in-frame clones, and not every one. The sample consists of about 20,000 clones, 80% to 90% of them appearing once. The chain is built from TRBV9 and TRBJ2-3, with 8 bases fitting TRBD1. The TCR originated in a human donor with melanoma. This specimen consisted of CD8+ T cells sorted from blood (inferred from file names), obtained from a patient given nivolumab and ipilimumab in sequence. The CDR3 coding sequence is TGTGCCAGCAGCGTGGAGGTGGGGACAGGCAGGACAGATACGCAGTATTTT. This codes for CASSVEVGTGRTDTQYF.